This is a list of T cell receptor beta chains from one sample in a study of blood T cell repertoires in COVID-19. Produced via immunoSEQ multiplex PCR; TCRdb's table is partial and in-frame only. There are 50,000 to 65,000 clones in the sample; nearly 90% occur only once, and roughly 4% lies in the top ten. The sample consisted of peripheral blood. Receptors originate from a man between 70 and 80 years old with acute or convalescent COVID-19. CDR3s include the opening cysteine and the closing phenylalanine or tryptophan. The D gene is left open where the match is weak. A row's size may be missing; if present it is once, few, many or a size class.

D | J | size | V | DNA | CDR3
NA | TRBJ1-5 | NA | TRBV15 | TGTGCCACCAGCAGAGCACTCAATCAGCCCCAGCATTTT | CATSRALNQPQHF
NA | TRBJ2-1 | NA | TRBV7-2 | TGTGCCAGCAGCTTAGAAACTAGAAAGTACAATGAGCAGTTCTTC | CASSLETRKYNEQFF
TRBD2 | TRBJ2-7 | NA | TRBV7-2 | TGTGCCAGCAGCTTATGGCTAGCGGGGGCGGGAGCGCAGTACTTC | CASSLWLAGAGAQYF
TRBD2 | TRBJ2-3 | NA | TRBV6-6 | TGTGCCAGCAGTTACTCTGGGCGGGGGGGCTCCCCGTATTTT | CASSYSGRGGSPYF
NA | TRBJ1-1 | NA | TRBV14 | TGTGCCAGCAGCCCGGTGGGAAGGGGCCTGAACACTGAAGCTTTCTTT | CASSPVGRGLNTEAFF
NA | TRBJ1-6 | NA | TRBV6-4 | TGTGCCAGCAGTGACAGCGGTAATCCAGCTTCACCCCTCCACTTT | CASSDSGNPASPLHF
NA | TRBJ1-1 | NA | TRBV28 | TGTGCCAGCAGTTCGGGACAACCTACCATGAACACTGAAGCTTTCTTT | CASSSGQPTMNTEAFF
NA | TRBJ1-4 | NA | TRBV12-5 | TGTGCTAGTGGTTTGCTAGGGGGAAATGAAAAACTGTTTTTT | CASGLLGGNEKLFF
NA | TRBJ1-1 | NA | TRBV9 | TGTGCCAGCAGCGTATCGGAACAGACCATTGAAGCTTTCTTT | CASSVSEQTIEAFF
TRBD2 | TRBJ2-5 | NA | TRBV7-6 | TGTGCCAGCAGCTTAGGACTAGCGGGGGTTCAAGAGACCCAGTACTTC | CASSLGLAGVQETQYF
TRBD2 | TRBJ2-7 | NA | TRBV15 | TGTGCCACCAGCAGAGATCGAGCGGGGGCTCTTTCCTACGAGCAGTACTTC | CATSRDRAGALSYEQYF
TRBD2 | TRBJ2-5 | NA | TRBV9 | TGTGCCAGCAGCACGGGGGGGGCCTTGGGGCAAGAGACCCAGTACTTC | CASSTGGALGQETQYF
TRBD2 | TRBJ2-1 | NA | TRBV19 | TGTGCCAGTAACGGGTGGGGGGGCAATGAGCAGTTCTTC | CASNGWGGNEQFF
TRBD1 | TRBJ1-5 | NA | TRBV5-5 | TGTGCCAGCAGCTTGGGGCAGGGGGCGGTTCAGCCCCAGCATTTT | CASSLGQGAVQPQHF
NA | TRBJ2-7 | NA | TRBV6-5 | TGTGCCAGCAATTTAAGGGGAACAGGAGAGAAGTACTTC | CASNLRGTGEKYF
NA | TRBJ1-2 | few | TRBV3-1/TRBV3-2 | TGTGCCAGCAGCCCCCGTGGTGCCGTCCGGGGCTACACCTTC | CASSPRGAVRGYTF
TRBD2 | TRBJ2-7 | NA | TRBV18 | TGTGCCAGCTCGCCGACTAGCGGGGCTAACGAGCAGTACTTC | CASSPTSGANEQYF
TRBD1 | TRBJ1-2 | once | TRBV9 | TGTGCCAGCAGCACCCAACAGGGGGCCAATGGCTACACCTTC | CASSTQQGANGYTF
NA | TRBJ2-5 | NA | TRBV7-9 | TGTGCCAGCAGCTTAGCCAGGGACCAAGAGACCCAGTACTTC | CASSLARDQETQYF
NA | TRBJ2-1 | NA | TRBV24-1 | TGTGCCACCAGTGAGCCGGCGAGGGGGAATGAGCAGTTCTTC | CATSEPARGNEQFF
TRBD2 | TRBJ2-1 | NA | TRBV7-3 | TGTGCCAGCAGCTTAACCGGCGGACTAGCGGGGGGGCCTGGCTCCTACAATGAGCAGTTCTTC | CASSLTGGLAGGPGSYNEQFF
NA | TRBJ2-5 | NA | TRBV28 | TGTGCCAGCAGTTTGAGTAGCGTGAGGACCCAGTACTTC | CASSLSSVRTQYF
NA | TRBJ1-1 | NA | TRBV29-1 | TGCAGCGTTGAATCCTCGGACACTGAAGCTTTCTTT | CSVESSDTEAFF
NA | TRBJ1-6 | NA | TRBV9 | TGTGCCAGCAGCGTAGGCCACAGAAGTTATAATTCACCCCTCCACTTT | CASSVGHRSYNSPLHF
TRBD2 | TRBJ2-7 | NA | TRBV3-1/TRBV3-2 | TGTGCCAGCAGCCAAGCCGGGGCGGGGGGCGGATACGAGCAGTACTTC | CASSQAGAGGGYEQYF
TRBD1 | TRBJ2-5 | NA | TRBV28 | TGTGCCAGCAGTCGGACAGGGAGGATAGAGACCCAGTACTTC | CASSRTGRIETQYF
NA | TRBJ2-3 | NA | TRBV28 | TGTGCCAGCAGTTTATTCGGGAGCTTTGGGGCTTCAGATACGCAGTATTTT | CASSLFGSFGASDTQYF
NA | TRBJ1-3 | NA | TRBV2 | TGTGCCACCCGGCAAGGCGGAAGCCCTCCTGACTATTTT | CATRQGGSPPDYF
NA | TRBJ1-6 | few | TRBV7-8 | TGTGCCAGCAGCTCCGCACACGGGGGAGGGAGCTCCTATAATTCACCCCTCCACTTT | CASSSAHGGGSSYNSPLHF
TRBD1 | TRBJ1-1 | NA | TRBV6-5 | TGTGCCAGCACCCCCGACAGGGCGAACACTGAAGCTTTCTTT | CASTPDRANTEAFF
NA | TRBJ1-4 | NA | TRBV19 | TGTGCCAGTAGTCCGAGATCCACGGGAGAAAAACTGTTTTTT | CASSPRSTGEKLFF
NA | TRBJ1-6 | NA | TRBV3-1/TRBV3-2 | TGTGCCAGCAGTCCCGGGAGGAGGACAGCCCAAAATTCACCCCTCCACTTT | CASSPGRRTAQNSPLHF
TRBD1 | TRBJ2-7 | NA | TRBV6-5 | TGTGCCAGCAGCTCCGGGACAGGCCCCTACGAGCAGTACTTC | CASSSGTGPYEQYF
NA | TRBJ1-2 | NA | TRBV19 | TGTGCCAGTAGTATAACGACGGGTCGTTGGGATGGCTACACCTTC | CASSITTGRWDGYTF
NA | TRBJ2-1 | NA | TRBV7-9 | TGTGCCAGCAGCTTAGGTCCACAGGGAATATATGAGCAGTTCTTC | CASSLGPQGIYEQFF
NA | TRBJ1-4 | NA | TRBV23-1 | TGCGCCAGCAGTCCGATTGACCCCCAGGGGTTGCAAGAAAAACTGTTTTTT | CASSPIDPQGLQEKLFF
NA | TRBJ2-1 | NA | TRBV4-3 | TGCGCCAGCAGCCAAATCCTCGACAGCCATGAGCAGTTCTTC | CASSQILDSHEQFF
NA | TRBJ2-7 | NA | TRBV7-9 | TGTGCCAGCAGCTTAGTTGGGGGCGTAGGGAACGAGCAGTACTTC | CASSLVGGVGNEQYF
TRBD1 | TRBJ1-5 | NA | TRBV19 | TGTGCCAGTACCTGGACAGGGAGTCAGCCCCAGCATTTT | CASTWTGSQPQHF
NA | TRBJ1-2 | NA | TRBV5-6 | TGTGCCAGCAATTTTAGGGGGTCCCTGTACGGCTACACCTTC | CASNFRGSLYGYTF
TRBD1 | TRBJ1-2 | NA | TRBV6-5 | TGTGCCAGCAGTTCCCGGGACAGGGAGTGGTATGGCTACACCTTC | CASSSRDREWYGYTF
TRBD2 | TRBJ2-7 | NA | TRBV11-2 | TGTGCCAGCAGCACTATAGGACTAGCGGGGGCGAGTGAGCAGTACTTC | CASSTIGLAGASEQYF
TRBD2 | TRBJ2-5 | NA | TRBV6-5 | TGTGCCAGCATTAAGCTAGCGGGGGGAGGAGAGACCCAGTACTTC | CASIKLAGGGETQYF
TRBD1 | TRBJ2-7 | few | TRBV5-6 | TGTGCCAGCAGCTTGGTTGGGACAGGTAGCTACGAGCAGTACTTC | CASSLVGTGSYEQYF
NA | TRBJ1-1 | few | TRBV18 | TGTGCCAGCTCACCTGGTGGGACTCAGCGAGGAGCTTTCTTT | CASSPGGTQRGAFF
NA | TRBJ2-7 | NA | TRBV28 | TGTGCCAGCAGTCACTACGAGCAGTACTTC | CASSHYEQYF
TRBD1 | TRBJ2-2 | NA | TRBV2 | TGTGCCAGCAGATCAGGGACAGTTAACACCGGGGAGCTGTTTTTT | CASRSGTVNTGELFF
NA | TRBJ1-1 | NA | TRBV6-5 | TGTGCCAGCAGTTACTCCACCGCTAGGGGGAACACTGAAGCTTTCTTT | CASSYSTARGNTEAFF
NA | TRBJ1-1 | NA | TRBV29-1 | TGCAGCGTTGAAGCAGTGGAGGGGACTGAAGCTTTCTTT | CSVEAVEGTEAFF
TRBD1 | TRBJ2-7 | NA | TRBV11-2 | TGTGCCAGCAACCGGGACAGGGCCTACGAGCAGTACTTC | CASNRDRAYEQYF
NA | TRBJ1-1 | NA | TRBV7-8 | TGTGCCAGCAGCTTAAGGCTCGAGACAGGCTCGCGGACTGAAGCTTTCTTT | CASSLRLETGSRTEAFF
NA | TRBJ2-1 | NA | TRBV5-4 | TGTGCCAGCAGCTTGAAGAGTGGGGCCCCCTACAATGAGCAGTTCTTC | CASSLKSGAPYNEQFF
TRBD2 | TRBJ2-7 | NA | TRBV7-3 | TGTGCCAGCAGCTTGACTAGCGGGGGGTACTACGAGCAGTACTTC | CASSLTSGGYYEQYF